The next 5 T cell receptor beta chains were all read from a single sample in a study of T cell repertoires in cytomegalovirus infection. In TCRdb, the reads were re-called with MiXCR into one record per CDR3 protein. The top ten hold around 15% of the sample, which has some 440,000 distinct CDR3 sequences, approximately 31% seen once. Specimen: PBMCs. Receptor source: a human donor in good health (CMV status not recorded). Some clones in this sample may be carry-over from other donors' samples.

The gene calls are TRBV5-4 and TRBJ2-1, with D possibly being TRBD1 (6 bases). Germline lookup yields CDR1 SGHNT and CDR2 YYREEE (reference sequence). Deletions cut 4 bases from V and 10 bases from J, with 12 bases between. This CDR3 region has 12 residues. The CDR3 region has the DNA TGTGCCAGCAGCACAGGGTTCAGCGAGCAGTTCTTC. Residues: CASSTGFSEQFF.

This clonotype was counted between two and nine times. V is TRBV2 and J is TRBJ2-1; D is undetermined. Trimming left V 3 bases short and J 7 bases short, with 16 bases between. The germline gives CDR1 SNHLY, CDR2 FYNNEI. The CDR3 consists of 15 residues. The CDR3 DNA is TGTGCCAGCAGTGAGGTGTCCCCTATGAAGAATGAGCAGTTCTTC. This codes for CASSEVSPMKNEQFF.

This clonotype has at least ten counts. The chain has TRBV7-8 and TRBJ2-6; D is perhaps TRBD1 or TRBD2 (5 bases each). V was clipped by 7 bases and J by 0 bases, with 19 bases between them. The CDR3 length is 18 residues. Per germline, CDR1 SGHVS and CDR2 FQNEAQ. CDR3 nucleotides: TGTGCCAGCACCTCAGGGCTAGGGAGTAGCTCTGGGGCCAACGTCCTGACTTTC. Protein sequence: CASTSGLGSSSGANVLTF.

This clonotype has a count of ten or more. The chain uses TRBV7-2 and TRBJ2-7; 8 bases match TRBD2. The V and J ends lost 1 base and 13 bases, in that order; junction bases with no gene match: 9. Germline loops: CDR1 SGHTA, CDR2 FQGNSA. CDR3 length: 13 residues. Here the CDR3 reads CASSLGSGEVQYF. The CDR3, as DNA: TGTGCCAGCAGCTTAGGTAGCGGGGAGGTTCAATACTTC.

J is TRBJ2-7 and V is TRBV30; possibly TRBD1 for D (6 bases). The germline V and J ends were trimmed by 2 bases and 6 bases, with 17 bases remaining between them. CDR3 length: 14 residues. Germline CDR1 reads GTSNPN; CDR2 reads SVGIG (reference sequence). The CDR3 loop reads CAWSSLFGRGEQYF. The CDR3 nucleotides read TGTGCCTGGAGTTCGCTCTTCGGCAGGGGCGAGCAGTACTTC.